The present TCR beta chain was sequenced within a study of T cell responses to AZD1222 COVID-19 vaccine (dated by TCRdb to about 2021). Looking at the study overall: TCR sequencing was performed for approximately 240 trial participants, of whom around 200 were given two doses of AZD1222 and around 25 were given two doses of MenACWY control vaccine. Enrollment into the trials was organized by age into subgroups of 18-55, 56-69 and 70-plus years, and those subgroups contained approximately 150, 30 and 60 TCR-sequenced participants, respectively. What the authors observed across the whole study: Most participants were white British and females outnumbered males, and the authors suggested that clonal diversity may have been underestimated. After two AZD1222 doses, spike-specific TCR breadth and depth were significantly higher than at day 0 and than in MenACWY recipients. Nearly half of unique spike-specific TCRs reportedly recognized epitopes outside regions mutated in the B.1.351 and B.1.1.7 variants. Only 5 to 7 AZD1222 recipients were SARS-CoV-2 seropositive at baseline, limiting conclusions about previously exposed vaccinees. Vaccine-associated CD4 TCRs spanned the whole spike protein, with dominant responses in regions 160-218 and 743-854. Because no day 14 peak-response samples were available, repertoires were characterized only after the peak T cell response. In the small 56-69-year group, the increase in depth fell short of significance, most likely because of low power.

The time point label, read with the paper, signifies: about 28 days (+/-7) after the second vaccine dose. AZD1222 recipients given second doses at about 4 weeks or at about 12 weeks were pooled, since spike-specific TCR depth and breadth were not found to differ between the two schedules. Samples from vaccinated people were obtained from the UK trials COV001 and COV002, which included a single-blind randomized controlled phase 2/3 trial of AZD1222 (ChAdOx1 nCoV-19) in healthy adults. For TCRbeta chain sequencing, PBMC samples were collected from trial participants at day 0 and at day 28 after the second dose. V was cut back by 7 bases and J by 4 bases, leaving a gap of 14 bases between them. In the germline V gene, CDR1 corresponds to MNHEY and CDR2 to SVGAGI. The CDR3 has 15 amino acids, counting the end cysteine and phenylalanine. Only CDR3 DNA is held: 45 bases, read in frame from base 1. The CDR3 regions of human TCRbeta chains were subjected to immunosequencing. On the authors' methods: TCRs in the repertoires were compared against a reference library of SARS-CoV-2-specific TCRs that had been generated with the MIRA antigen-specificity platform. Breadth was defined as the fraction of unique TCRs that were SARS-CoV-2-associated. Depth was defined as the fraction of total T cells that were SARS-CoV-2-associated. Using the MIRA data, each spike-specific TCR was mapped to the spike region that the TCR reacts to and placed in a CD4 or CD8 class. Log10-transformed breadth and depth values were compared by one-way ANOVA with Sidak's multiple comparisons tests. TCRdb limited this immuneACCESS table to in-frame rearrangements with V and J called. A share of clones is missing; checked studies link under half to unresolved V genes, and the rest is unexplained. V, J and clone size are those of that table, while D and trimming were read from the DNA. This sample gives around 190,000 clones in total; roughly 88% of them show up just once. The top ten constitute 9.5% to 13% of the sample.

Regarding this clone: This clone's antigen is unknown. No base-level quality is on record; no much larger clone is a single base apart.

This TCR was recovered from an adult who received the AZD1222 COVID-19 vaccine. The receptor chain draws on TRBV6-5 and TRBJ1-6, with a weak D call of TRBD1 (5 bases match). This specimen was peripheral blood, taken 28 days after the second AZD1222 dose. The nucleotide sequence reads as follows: TGTGCCAGCAAATCAGGGCAAAATTATAATTCACCCCTCCACTTT. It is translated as CASKSGQNYNSPLHF.